The present T cell receptor beta chain was sequenced within a study of T cell responses to AZD1222 COVID-19 vaccine. Overall study results and limits: Donors, mostly white British, included more females; clonal diversity was possibly underestimated. Baseline seropositives among AZD1222 recipients totaled only 6 or 7. A reported finding is that nearly half of spike-specific TCRs target unmutated variant regions.

V lost 5 bases and J 6 bases, leaving 12 bases between the germline ends. The CDR3 is 13 amino acids. Germline CDR1 is LNHDA and CDR2 is SQIVND (reference sequence). As to this clone: Antigen specificity is unknown.

The assay was immunoSEQ multiplex PCR, and TCRdb's table has in-frame clones only and misses some. The sample records 250,000 to 300,000 clones, about 94% being singletons. V and J are TRBV19 and TRBJ2-3; D gene ambiguous. The sample here was peripheral blood, taken 28 days after the second AZD1222 dose. The origin of this receptor is an adult who received the AZD1222 COVID-19 vaccine. The CDR3 spells CASSVIAADTQYF. CDR3 sequence (DNA): TGTGCCAGTAGTGTGATTGCCGCGGATACGCAGTATTTT.